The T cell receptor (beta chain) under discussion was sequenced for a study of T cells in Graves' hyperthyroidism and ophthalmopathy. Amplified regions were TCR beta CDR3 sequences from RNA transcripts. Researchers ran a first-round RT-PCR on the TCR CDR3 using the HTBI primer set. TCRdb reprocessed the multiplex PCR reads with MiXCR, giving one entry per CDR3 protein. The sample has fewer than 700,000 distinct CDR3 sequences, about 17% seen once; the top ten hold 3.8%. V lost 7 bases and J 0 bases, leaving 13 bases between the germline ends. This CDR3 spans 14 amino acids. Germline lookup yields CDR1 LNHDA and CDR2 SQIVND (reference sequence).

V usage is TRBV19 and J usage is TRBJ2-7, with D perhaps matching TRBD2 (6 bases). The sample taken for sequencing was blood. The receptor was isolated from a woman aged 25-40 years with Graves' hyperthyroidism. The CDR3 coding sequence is TGTGCCAGTAATATTGCGGGGAGCTCCTACGAGCAGTACTTC. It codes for CASNIAGSSYEQYF.